Following are 29 T cell receptor beta chains from one sample sequenced in a study of blood T cell repertoires in COVID-19. Using immunoSEQ multiplex PCR, the repertoire was profiled, and TCRdb retains in-frame clones only, with some absent. The data hold about 160,000 clones, with less than 90% observed a single time. The sequencing sample was made of peripheral blood. Receptors originate from a man aged 18 to 35 with active or convalescent COVID-19.

The chain links TRBV2 to TRBJ1-6; TRBD1 might be the D (5 bases). The V end lost 6 bases, the J end lost 5 bases, and 11 bases lay between the germline ends. Germline lookup yields CDR1 SNHLY and CDR2 FYNNEI. CDR3 length: 14 residues. Written as DNA, the CDR3 is TGTGCCAGCAGCAGGGTAACCGATAATTCACCCCTCCACTTT. Its protein is CASSRVTDNSPLHF.

V is TRBV2 and J is TRBJ1-2, with a weak D call TRBD1 (6 bases). Germline V lookup: CDR1 SNHLY, CDR2 FYNNEI. The V end lost 5 bases, the J end lost 5 bases, and 12 bases lay between the germline ends. CDR3 length equals 13 residues. CDR3 nucleotides: TGTGCCAGCAGTCCACAGGGTGATTATGGCTACACCTTC. The encoded protein is CASSPQGDYGYTF.

The chain links TRBV5-6 to TRBJ2-3; 10 bases map to TRBD1. This CDR3 has 15 residues. The V gene end was trimmed by 4 bases and the J gene end by 1 base; junction bases not matched to a gene: 3. Germline CDR1 reads SGHDT; CDR2 reads YYEEEE. The CDR3, as DNA: TGTGCCAGCAGCCTGGGACAGGGGCGCACAGATACGCAGTATTTT. Protein product: CASSLGQGRTDTQYF.

To note about this clone: One end of the junction does not line up with germline, which may come from a read error. The chain's CDR3 is CASSLAVSGLAGGETQYF. CDR3 nucleotide sequence: TGTGCTAGCAGCTTAGCTGTTTCAGGCCTAGCGGGAGGAGAGACCCAGTACTTC. J is TRBJ2-5 and V is TRBV7-7; 11 nucleotides match TRBD2. CDR1 is SSHAT and CDR2 is FNYEAQ in the germline V gene (reference sequence). CDR3 size: 18 residues.

Only a few counts were recorded for this clone. This chain joins TRBV7-3 and TRBJ2-6, with D possibly being TRBD1 (5 bases). The germline V and J ends were trimmed by 1 base and 0 bases, with 10 bases remaining between them. Germline CDR1 SGHTA, CDR2 FQGTGA. This CDR3 has 17 amino acids. CDR3 sequence reads: CASSLKGDSSGANVLTF. The DNA for the CDR3 is TGTGCCAGCAGCTTAAAAGGTGACAGCTCTGGGGCCAACGTCCTGACTTTC.

The V gene is TRBV4-2, the J gene TRBJ2-3; TRBD1 aligns across 8 bases. From germline, CDR1 is LGHNA and CDR2 YNFKEQ. The CDR3 sequence is 14 residues long. V lost 4 bases, J lost 1 base, and 1 base stayed unmatched. The CDR3 DNA reads TGTGCCAGCAGCCTGGGACAGGGCACAGATACGCAGTATTTT. Translating gives CASSLGQGTDTQYF.

This chain connects TRBV6-2 or TRBV6-3 to TRBJ2-5; TRBD2 agrees at 9 bases. Germline CDR1 reads MNHEY; CDR2 reads SVGEGT. The CDR3 extends over 15 amino acids. Unmatched junction bases numbered 6, after V lost 2 bases and J lost 5 bases. CDR3: CASSYLAGLAETQYF. CDR3 nucleotides: TGTGCCAGCAGTTACCTAGCGGGGTTGGCTGAGACCCAGTACTTC.

The gene calls are TRBV2 and TRBJ2-2, with 10 bases lining up with TRBD2. The germline gives CDR1 SNHLY, CDR2 FYNNEI. Germline trimming cut 5 bases from V and 3 bases from J; bases unmatched to any gene: 0. CDR3 length equals 14 residues. CDR3 amino acids: CASSLAGDTGELFF. The CDR3 nucleotides read TGTGCCAGCAGTCTAGCGGGAGACACCGGGGAGCTGTTTTTT.

The chain has TRBV3-1 (or the pseudogene TRBV3-2) and TRBJ2-7; D possibly corresponds to TRBD2 (6 bases). Germline CDR1 reads LGHDT; CDR2 reads YNNKEL (reference sequence). The CDR3 contains 15 residues. Trimming removed 1 base from V and 2 bases from J, with 12 bases in between. The CDR3 region is CASSQGLAAAYEQYF. The CDR3 bases are TGTGCCAGCAGCCAAGGTTTAGCGGCAGCCTACGAGCAGTACTTC.

This chain connects TRBV29-1 to TRBJ2-1; D gene ambiguous. Per germline, CDR1 SQVTM and CDR2 ANQGSEA. Trimming shortened V by 6 bases and J by 9 bases, and 9 bases separated the two germline ends. The CDR3 is made up of 10 amino acids. The CDR3 protein is CSVRHFEQFF. The CDR3, as DNA: TGCAGCGTCCGACACTTTGAGCAGTTCTTC.

V usage is TRBV2 and J usage is TRBJ2-1; 7 bases are a match to TRBD2. With 4 bases clipped from V and 6 bases from J, the junction kept 3 bases outside the gene matches. Germline assignment: CDR1 SNHLY and CDR2 FYNNEI. The CDR3 has 13 amino acids. The CDR3 loop is CASSGDYLNEQFF. In DNA form, the CDR3 reads TGTGCCAGCAGTGGGGACTACCTCAATGAGCAGTTCTTC.

V gene TRBV4-3 combines with J gene TRBJ1-1, with D tentatively TRBD1 (6 bases). Germline CDR1 and CDR2: LGHNA and YSLEER. CDR3 size: 14 residues. V was trimmed by 2 bases and J by 5 bases, leaving 12 bases between them. This chain's CDR3 is CASSQQWGRTEAFF. CDR3 DNA sequence: TGCGCCAGCAGCCAACAATGGGGGCGTACTGAAGCTTTCTTT.

The gene calls are TRBV5-1 and TRBJ2-2; D may be TRBD2 (5 bases). The CDR3 sequence is 14 residues long. From germline, CDR1 is SGHRS and CDR2 YFSETQ. V lost 3 bases, J lost 6 bases, and 12 bases lay in between. CDR3 sequence: CASSSHRGPGELFF. The DNA of the CDR3 is TGCGCCAGCAGCTCCCACCGGGGTCCCGGGGAGCTGTTTTTT.

The rearrangement links TRBV27 to TRBJ1-1; D remains ambiguous. The CDR3 has 15 residues. Germline V lookup: CDR1 MNHEY, CDR2 SMNVEV (reference sequence). V gave up 2 bases and J gave up 0 bases, with 10 bases separating them. CDR3 DNA sequence: TGTGCCAGCAGTTTAGTCTCAGATCTGAACACTGAAGCTTTCTTT. It codes for CASSLVSDLNTEAFF.

The chain carries TRBV19 and TRBJ2-3; 9 bases are a match to TRBD1. The germline V gene has CDR1 LNHDA and CDR2 SQIVND (reference sequence). The CDR3 is 14 residues long. V was pared by 9 bases and J by 2 bases, with 6 bases of the junction left unmatched. For the CDR3, the DNA is TGTGCCAGCGACAACAGGGGGCTCACAGATACGCAGTATTTT. It is translated as CASDNRGLTDTQYF. The full variable domain, its missing parts supplied by reference TRBV19 and TRBJ2-3, is DGGITQSPKYLFRKEGQNVTLSCEQNLNHDAMYWYRQDPGQGLRLIYYSQIVNDFQKGDIAEGYSVSREKKESFPLTVTSAQKNPTAFYLCASDNRGLTDTQYFGPGTRLTVL.

In its sample, this clone was seen once. The chain joins TRBV19 to TRBJ1-1; weak D call: TRBD1 (5 bases). Trimming cost V 3 bases and J 5 bases, with 10 bases left between them. Germline CDR1 and CDR2: LNHDA and SQIVND (reference sequence). The CDR3 contains 13 residues. The CDR3 spells CASSIREETEAFF. CDR3 bases: TGTGCCAGTAGTATCAGGGAGGAGACTGAAGCTTTCTTT.

The chain has TRBV19 and TRBJ1-1; D might be TRBD1 (5 bases). Per the germline V gene, CDR1 is LNHDA and CDR2 is SQIVND (reference sequence). Trimming left V 7 bases short and J 0 bases short, with 12 bases between. CDR3 length equals 14 residues. CDR3 protein: CASNRATVNTEAFF. Written as DNA, the CDR3 is TGTGCCAGTAATCGGGCGACAGTGAACACTGAAGCTTTCTTT.

This sequence joins TRBV11-2 and TRBJ1-1, with TRBD1 as a possible D gene (5 bases). The CDR3 is 15 amino acids. The germline V and J ends were trimmed by 1 base and 0 bases, with 9 bases remaining between them. The V gene's germline CDR1 is SGHAT and CDR2 FQNNGV. CDR3 nucleotides: TGTGCCAGCAGCTTAGCCCGGGGGGTGAACACTGAAGCTTTCTTT. It encodes CASSLARGVNTEAFF.

The V gene is TRBV5-1, the J gene TRBJ1-2; no reliable D call. The germline gives CDR1 SGHRS, CDR2 YFSETQ. This CDR3 comprises 15 residues. V lost 0 bases and J 6 bases, leaving 15 bases between the germline ends. This CDR3 reads CASSLEGRGWDGYTF. DNA of the CDR3: TGCGCCAGCAGCTTGGAAGGCCGGGGATGGGATGGCTACACCTTC.

The genes are TRBV3-1 (or the pseudogene TRBV3-2) and TRBJ2-1, with TRBD1 as a possible D gene (5 bases). Germline V gene sequence: CDR1 LGHDT, CDR2 YNNKEL (reference sequence). The germline V and J ends were trimmed by 6 bases and 9 bases, with 18 bases remaining between them. The CDR3 is made up of 14 amino acids. DNA for the CDR3: TGTGCCAGCAGGTCCGACAGATCCTCGGGTGAGCAGTTCTTC. Translated, it gives CASRSDRSSGEQFF.

This chain's CDR3 is CASRARPQGTNEKLFF. CDR3 nucleotides: TGTGCCAGTCGTGCCCGCCCACAGGGAACTAATGAAAAACTGTTTTTT. This rearrangement joins TRBV19 to TRBJ1-4; D is possibly TRBD1 (6 bases). Germline CDR1 reads LNHDA; CDR2 reads SQIVND (reference sequence). Trimming stripped 8 bases from V and 1 base from J, with 17 bases between. The CDR3 has 16 amino acids.

This clone was picked up one time. The rearrangement links TRBV19 to TRBJ1-5; 9 nucleotides agree with TRBD1. The germline CDR1 and CDR2 sequences are LNHDA and SQIVND (reference sequence). The CDR3 has 15 residues. V lost 6 bases and J lost 5; bases outside the gene matches: 8. The CDR3 loop reads CASSLGQGGHQPQHF. The CDR3 bases are TGTGCCAGTAGCCTGGGACAGGGAGGCCATCAGCCCCAGCATTTT.

The chain recombines TRBV19 with TRBJ2-5; 11 nucleotides match TRBD2. The CDR3 is 16 residues long. J lost 1 base, V lost 1 base, and 2 bases had no gene match. The germline V gene has CDR1 LNHDA and CDR2 SQIVND (reference sequence). CDR3 sequence: CASSIGGTSGQETQYF. The CDR3 DNA is TGTGCCAGTAGTATAGGGGGGACTAGCGGCCAAGAGACCCAGTACTTC.

The chain employs TRBV28 and TRBJ1-2, with TRBD1 matching 9 bases. V trimming: 7 bases; J trimming: 4 bases; junction bases outside the gene matches: 7. The germline CDR1 and CDR2 sequences are MDHEN and SYDVKM. The CDR3 consists of 14 residues. The CDR3 is CASTYTGGPYGYTF. The CDR3 region has the DNA TGTGCCAGCACTTATACAGGGGGCCCCTATGGCTACACCTTC.

The rearrangement uses TRBV6-1 and TRBJ1-4; a weak D match, TRBD1 (6 bases). The CDR3 totals 16 residues. Germline loops: CDR1 MNHNS, CDR2 SASEGT. The V gene lost 1 base and the J gene lost 8 bases, with 17 bases spanning the gap. The CDR3 reads CASSEEFGRGGEKLFF. The DNA for the CDR3 is TGTGCCAGCAGTGAAGAATTTGGCAGGGGAGGGGAAAAACTGTTTTTT.

This clone appeared a single time. The chain combines TRBV10-3 with TRBJ1-2; D remains unclear. This CDR3 has 13 residues. The V and J ends lost 3 bases and 6 bases respectively, with 11 bases between them. From germline, CDR1 is ENHRY and CDR2 SYGVKD. CDR3 bases: TGTGCCATCAGTGATGGGCTGAACGATGGCTACACCTTC. Amino acids: CAISDGLNDGYTF.

The J gene is TRBJ2-2, the V gene TRBV11-2; TRBD2 matches 12 bases. The CDR3 covers 17 residues. Germline V gene sequence: CDR1 SGHAT, CDR2 FQNNGV. The trim removed 3 bases at V and 6 bases at J, leaving 8 bases unmatched. CDR3: CASSFASGGGSAGELFF. The CDR3 DNA follows: TGTGCCAGCAGCTTTGCTAGCGGGGGGGGCAGCGCCGGGGAGCTGTTTTTT.

The rearrangement uses TRBV27 and TRBJ1-6; D uncertain. Per germline, CDR1 MNHEY and CDR2 SMNVEV (reference sequence). Trimming shortened V by 2 bases and J by 3 bases, and 11 bases separated the two germline ends. The CDR3 covers 16 residues. The CDR3: CASSLRPPGYNSPLHF. Written as DNA, the CDR3 is TGTGCCAGCAGTTTAAGGCCGCCAGGCTATAATTCACCCCTCCACTTT.

This chain links TRBV9 with TRBJ2-1, with D possibly TRBD2 on 6 matching bases. V was shortened by 0 bases and J by 3 bases, with 10 bases between the two germline ends. Germline CDR1 and CDR2: SGDLS and YYNGEE. The CDR3 contains 15 residues. The CDR3 nucleotides read TGTGCCAGCAGCGTAGTAGGTAGCGGCTACAATGAGCAGTTCTTC. Protein sequence: CASSVVGSGYNEQFF.